The source of this T cell receptor beta chain is a study of blood T cell repertoires in COVID-19. Study background: Italy, Spain and the United States were the sources of the convalescent and acute COVID-19 samples.

Authors' processing steps: Estimates of nucleated cell counts were drawn from the amplification of reference gene primers. The method was immunoSEQ multiplex PCR; TCRdb's version includes in-frame clones alone and lacks a portion of them. From that table come the V and J calls and clone size; the DNA was used to work out D and trimming. This table holds 90,000 or so clones, about 70% found once. This clone has a handful of counts. The CDR3 runs 15 residues. Germline values: CDR1 SGHRS, CDR2 YFSETQ. V gave up 2 bases and J gave up 4 bases, with 13 bases separating them. This sequence was found in a woman aged 55-70 years in a cohort sampled during active or convalescent COVID-19. The specimen sequenced was peripheral blood. V usage is TRBV5-1 and J usage is TRBJ2-1, with a possible D match to TRBD2 (7 bases). CDR3 in DNA: TGCGCCAGCAGCTTATATAGGGGGGGTTACAATGAGCAGTTCTTC. Its protein is CASSLYRGGYNEQFF.